A selection of T cell receptor beta chains follows, all from one sample in a study of OX40 agonist ivuxolimab in advanced cancers. The repertoire was sequenced with immunoSEQ multiplex PCR; TCRdb's copy has only in-frame clones and lacks some. This sample carries 90,000 to 100,000 clones, about 85% of them seen once, and the ten largest clones take about 4.1%. This specimen consisted of CD4+ or CD8+ T cells sorted from blood, obtained in a trial of the OX40 agonist ivuxolimab. These receptors were obtained from an adult with an advanced solid tumor such as melanoma, head and neck, liver or kidney cancer. CDR3s include the opening cysteine and the closing phenylalanine or tryptophan. D genes are given only for firm matches. Not all rows give a size; the values are once, few, many and, for expanded clones, a class.

NA	TRBV4-1	TRBD2	TRBJ2-4	TGCGTCAGCAGCCAATACGGGGAAGCGGGAATCGAAAACATTCAGTACTTC	CVSSQYGEAGIENIQYF
NA	TRBV11-2	NA	TRBJ1-4	TGTGCCAGCAGCAGTTACAGGGATGAAAAACTGTTTTTT	CASSSYRDEKLFF
NA	TRBV9	NA	TRBJ2-3	TGTGCCAGCAGCCCACCCCCGGCAGCCCCCACAGATACGCAGTATTTT	CASSPPPAAPTDTQYF
NA	TRBV6-9	TRBD1	TRBJ2-7	TGTGCCAGCAGTTCAGGCCGGGACAGGGCCTACGAGCAGTACTTC	CASSSGRDRAYEQYF
NA	TRBV5-1	TRBD2	TRBJ2-1	TGCGCCTCCAGCCTCGGACTAGCGGGATACAATGAGCAGTTCTTC	CASSLGLAGYNEQFF
NA	TRBV2	NA	TRBJ1-1	TGTGCCAGCAGGGGGAGGACAGTTTCCCCACTGCGAACTTTCTTT	CASRGRTVSPLRTFF
NA	TRBV27	NA	TRBJ2-4	TGTGCCAGCAGTCCAACCGGGGCGGGGTGGGTGGCCAAAAACATTCAGTACTTC	CASSPTGAGWVAKNIQYF
NA	TRBV5-4	NA	TRBJ2-3	TGTGCCAGCAGATGGGACTCCACAGATACGCAGTATTTT	CASRWDSTDTQYF
NA	TRBV10-3	NA	TRBJ1-3	TGTGCCATCGGGGGCTCCGGAAACACCATATATTTT	CAIGGSGNTIYF
NA	TRBV14	NA	TRBJ2-7	TGTGCCAGCAGCCAAGGGAAACAGGGCTCCTACGAGCAGTACTTC	CASSQGKQGSYEQYF
NA	TRBV19	NA	TRBJ1-3	TGTGCCAGTAGTATCGCGGACTACTCTGGAAACACCATATATTTT	CASSIADYSGNTIYF
NA	TRBV18	TRBD2	TRBJ2-7	TGTGCCAGCTCACGCGGGGCGGGGGTGACCTACGAGCAGTACTTC	CASSRGAGVTYEQYF
NA	TRBV5-6	NA	TRBJ2-5	TGTGCCAGCAGCTTGCGATGGTACCAAGAGACCCAGTACTTC	CASSLRWYQETQYF
NA	TRBV7-9	NA	TRBJ2-7	TGTGCCAGCAGCCCCGGGCTAGCGAATACCTACGAGCAGTACTTC	CASSPGLANTYEQYF
NA	TRBV6-5	NA	TRBJ2-2	TGTGCCAGCGGTAGTACACGGGAAGGCACCGGGGAGCTGTTTTTT	CASGSTREGTGELFF
NA	TRBV4-1	NA	TRBJ2-1	TGCGCCAGCACTCAGCCGACTAGTAGCCATGAGCAGTTCTTC	CASTQPTSSHEQFF
NA	TRBV5-8	NA	TRBJ2-3	TGTGCCAGCCCCGGGACGCGTCGCACAGATACGCAGTATTTT	CASPGTRRTDTQYF
NA	TRBV13	TRBD2	TRBJ2-3	TGTGCCAGCAGCAGCTACCTCCCGGGAGGGCCTGGAGATACGCAGTATTTT	CASSSYLPGGPGDTQYF
NA	TRBV7-8	NA	TRBJ1-6	TGTGCCAGCAGCCCCACGGGGGTCGAGGCCGCAGTTCCCCTCCACTTT	CASSPTGVEAAVPLHF
NA	TRBV28	NA	TRBJ2-7	TGTGCCAGCAGTTTAAACGAGCAGTACTTC	CASSLNEQYF
NA	TRBV9	TRBD2	TRBJ2-7	TGTGCCAGCAGCGCTGGGCGGGGGGACGACTCCTACGAGCAGTACTTC	CASSAGRGDDSYEQYF
few	TRBV11-2	NA	TRBJ2-1	TGTGCCAGCAGCTTAGGTTCGGATGAGCAGTTCTTC	CASSLGSDEQFF
NA	TRBV5-5	TRBD1	TRBJ1-3	TGTGCCAGCAGCCTACAGGGGCTCTCTGGAAACACCATATATTTT	CASSLQGLSGNTIYF
NA	TRBV4-1	TRBD1	TRBJ1-1	TGCGCCAGCAGCCATCCCGTAGACAGGGGGTCCTTATACGACCGGAATGAAGCTTTCTTT	CASSHPVDRGSLYDRNEAFF
NA	TRBV10-3	NA	TRBJ1-5	TGTGCCATCAGTACGCGAGATCAGCCCCAGCATTTT	CAISTRDQPQHF
few	TRBV7-3	NA	TRBJ2-1	TGTGCCAGCAGCCGATCTAGCGAGAACAATGAGCAGTTCTTC	CASSRSSENNEQFF
few	TRBV5-6	TRBD1	TRBJ1-2	TGTGCCAGCAGCTTGTACAGGGGTTATGGCTACACCTTC	CASSLYRGYGYTF
NA	TRBV5-4	NA	TRBJ2-7	TGTGCCAGCAGCTTGGGAGCGGACTACGAGCAGTACTTC	CASSLGADYEQYF
once	TRBV25-1	TRBD2	TRBJ2-1	TGTGCCAGCAGTGCCCGGACTAGCGGGCGAGACAATGAGCAGTTCTTC	CASSARTSGRDNEQFF
NA	TRBV4-1	NA	TRBJ2-7	TGCGCCAGCAGCCCACAGGGGGGGGGTTACGAGCAGTACTTC	CASSPQGGGYEQYF
NA	TRBV4-3	NA	TRBJ1-2	TGCGCCAGCAGCCAAGATTATACAGGGATTCACTATGGCTACACCTTC	CASSQDYTGIHYGYTF
NA	TRBV9	TRBD2	TRBJ2-2	TGTGCCAGCAGCGCGAGACTAGCGGTGGGAACCGGGGAGCTGTTTTTT	CASSARLAVGTGELFF
NA	TRBV30	NA	TRBJ2-1	TGTGCCTGGAGGGGCAGGGGGCAGTTCTTC	CAWRGRGQFF
once	TRBV19	NA	TRBJ2-1	TGTGCCAGTAGTATTTGGGTAGGAGGGGGCGAGGGCGATGAGCAGTTCTTC	CASSIWVGGGEGDEQFF
NA	TRBV5-4	NA	TRBJ1-5	TGCGCCAGCAGCCAAGATTGGATCGGTCAGCCCCAGCATTTT	CASSQDWIGQPQHF
NA	TRBV5-1	TRBD1	TRBJ2-2	TGCGCCAGCAGCTTGGGACAGGGCTTTTTCGCCGGGGAGCTGTTTTTT	CASSLGQGFFAGELFF
NA	TRBV30	NA	TRBJ2-7	TGTGCCTGGAGTGTACAACACGAGCAGTACTTC	CAWSVQHEQYF
NA	TRBV7-6	TRBD2	TRBJ2-3	TGTGCCAGCAGGCCGACTAGCGGGATTACAGATACGCAGTATTTT	CASRPTSGITDTQYF
NA	TRBV6-1	NA	TRBJ2-2	TGTGCCAGCAGTGACCTAGAAGAGGGGGAGCTGTTTTTT	CASSDLEEGELFF
once	TRBV25-1	NA	TRBJ2-1	TGTGCCGCTTCTGGAGGGACAGATGACCACAATGAGCAGTTCTTC	CAASGGTDDHNEQFF
few	TRBV7-2	NA	TRBJ2-2	TGTGCCAGCAGCTCTCGGGACAAGAACACCGGGGAGCTGTTTTTT	CASSSRDKNTGELFF
NA	TRBV5-6	NA	TRBJ2-5	TGTGCCAGCAGCTTGGGGGGAGGCGAGACCCAGTACTTC	CASSLGGGETQYF
NA	TRBV6-1	NA	TRBJ2-4	TGTGCCAGCGAACAGACCCTAGCCAAAAACATTCAGTACTTC	CASEQTLAKNIQYF
NA	TRBV27	TRBD1	TRBJ1-2	TGTGCCAGCAGCTCACGACAGGGAAACTATGGCTACACCTTC	CASSSRQGNYGYTF
NA	TRBV11-1	NA	TRBJ2-3	TGTGCCAGCGGTCTGGACAGCACAGATACGCAGTATTTT	CASGLDSTDTQYF
NA	TRBV5-1	NA	TRBJ2-7	TGCGCCAGCAGCTTGGTTCTGGAGAGCGAGCAGTACTTC	CASSLVLESEQYF
NA	TRBV5-4	NA	TRBJ1-2	TGTGCCAGCAGCCGGCCCAGGGAGGCACGCTACACCTTC	CASSRPREARYTF
NA	TRBV23-1	NA	TRBJ2-4	TGCGCCAGCAGTCCGAACGGGCCGGCGATGGACCTCCTGTACTTC	CASSPNGPAMDLLYF
NA	TRBV21-1	NA	TRBJ1-5	TGTGCCAGCAGCAAAAATACTAGGTTAACGGGGGATAGCAATCAGCCCCAGCATTTT	CASSKNTRLTGDSNQPQHF
few	TRBV6-1	NA	TRBJ1-2	TGTGCCAGCAGTGAAATCGGGGGCTATGGCTACACCTTC	CASSEIGGYGYTF
NA	TRBV9	NA	TRBJ1-1	TGTGCCAGCAGCGTAGTCCCGGGAGGCACTGAAGCTTTCTTT	CASSVVPGGTEAFF
NA	TRBV6-1	TRBD1	TRBJ1-5	TGTGCCAGCAGAGACAGGGCTAGCAATCAGCCCCAGCATTTT	CASRDRASNQPQHF
NA	TRBV6-6	TRBD1	TRBJ2-7	TGTGCCAGCAGTGGGGACAGGTTCGTCTACGAGCAGTACTTC	CASSGDRFVYEQYF
NA	TRBV28	TRBD1	TRBJ2-6	TGTGCCAGCAGCCTGGGACAGGGGAGAACTGGGGCCAACGTCCTGACTTTC	CASSLGQGRTGANVLTF
NA	TRBV19	NA	TRBJ2-7	TGTGCCAGTAGTATTAGCAGAAACTCCTACGAGCAGTACTTC	CASSISRNSYEQYF
NA	TRBV5-4	TRBD2	TRBJ2-5	TGTGCCAGCAGCCGTGGGGGGAGGGAGGGAGAGACCCAGTACTTC	CASSRGGREGETQYF
NA	TRBV7-9	NA	TRBJ1-4	TGTGCCAGCAGCCCCCTGAGGGGCTCGACTAATGAAAAACTGTTTTTT	CASSPLRGSTNEKLFF